Listed here are 4 T cell receptor beta chains from one sample, sequenced in a study of blood T cell repertoires in COVID-19. TCRdb's table, derived via immunoSEQ multiplex PCR, lists solely in-frame clones and lacks some. Seen here are some 300,000 clones, 75% to 90% observed once, and the top ten hold 13%. Sequenced sample: peripheral blood. The origin of the receptors is a woman aged 70-85 years with COVID-19, enrolled during active disease.

J is TRBJ2-3 and V is TRBV5-1; tentatively, D is TRBD1 (6 bases). The germline gives CDR1 SGHRS, CDR2 YFSETQ. V was shortened by 4 bases and J by 3 bases, with 9 bases between the two germline ends. CDR3 length: 13 amino acids. Written as DNA, the CDR3 is TGCGCCAGCAGCCCCCAGGGGACAGATACGCAGTATTTT. Translation gives CASSPQGTDTQYF.

The chain couples TRBV30 to TRBJ1-6; maybe TRBD1 (6 bases). V dropped 1 base and J dropped 6 bases, with 13 bases sitting between them. CDR1 and CDR2 (germline): GTSNPN, SVGIG (reference sequence). CDR3 length equals 15 residues. CDR3 nucleotides: TGTGCCTGGAGTGCCAGGGGCGCACTTAATTCACCCCTCCACTTT. It is translated as CAWSARGALNSPLHF.

The chain carries TRBV18 and TRBJ1-4; D gene uncertain. Germline V lookup: CDR1 KGHSH, CDR2 LQKENI. The V gene lost 3 bases and the J gene lost 7 bases, with 15 bases spanning the gap. The CDR3 covers 15 residues. DNA for the CDR3: TGTGCCAGCTCACCGAACCGGGAGATAGGTGAAAAACTGTTTTTT. Residues: CASSPNREIGEKLFF.

The chain is built from TRBV2 and TRBJ1-2, with 7 bases lining up with TRBD1. Germline CDR1 is SNHLY and CDR2 is FYNNEI. V gave up 5 bases and J gave up 6 bases; unmatched junction bases: 9. The CDR3 covers 14 residues. CDR3 protein: CASSQQGIGHGYTF. The CDR3 bases are TGTGCCAGCAGTCAACAGGGGATTGGGCATGGCTACACCTTC.